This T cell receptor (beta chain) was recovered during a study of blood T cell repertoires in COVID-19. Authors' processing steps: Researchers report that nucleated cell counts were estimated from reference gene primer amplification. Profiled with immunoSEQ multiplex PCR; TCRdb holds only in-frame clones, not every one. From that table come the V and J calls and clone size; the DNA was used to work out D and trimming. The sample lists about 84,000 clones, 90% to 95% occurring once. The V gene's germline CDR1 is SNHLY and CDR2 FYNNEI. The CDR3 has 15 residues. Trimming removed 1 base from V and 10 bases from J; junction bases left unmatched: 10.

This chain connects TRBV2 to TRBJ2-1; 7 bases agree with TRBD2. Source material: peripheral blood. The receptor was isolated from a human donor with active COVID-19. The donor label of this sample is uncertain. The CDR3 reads CASSEGEGGIGEQFF. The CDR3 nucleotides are TGTGCCAGCAGTGAAGGGGAGGGCGGCATTGGGGAGCAGTTCTTC.